The present T cell receptor (beta chain) was sequenced within a study of blood T cell repertoires in COVID-19. Looked up from germline, CDR1 is KGHSH and CDR2 is LQKENI. The trim removed 4 bases at V and 2 bases at J, leaving 4 bases unmatched. CDR3 size: 15 residues. Assay: immunoSEQ multiplex PCR; the TCRdb copy retains only in-frame clones and omits some. The sample carries 200,000 to 250,000 clones, roughly four fifths recorded once. The receptor was isolated from a woman in her seventies with acute or convalescent COVID-19. Material: peripheral blood. V and J are TRBV18 and TRBJ2-3, with 9 bases identical to TRBD2. CDR3 protein: CASSHIAGDTDTQYF. For the CDR3, the DNA is TGTGCCAGCTCACACATAGCGGGGGACACAGATACGCAGTATTTT.